The rows below give T cell receptor beta chains drawn from one sample of a study of vaccination effects on CD4 cells after COVID-19. Libraries were prepared by immunoSEQ multiplex PCR; TCRdb keeps only in-frame clonotypes and omits some of them. In the table there are some 15,000 clones, 75% to 80% of which are singletons. Their antigen targets remain unknown. The sequenced sample was CD4+ T cells from PBMCs cultured with HCoV-NL63 spike peptides, obtained after COVID-19 vaccination. The receptors stem from a human donor who had a prior SARS-CoV-2 infection. Both conserved end residues are part of each CDR3. The D gene is left open where the match is weak. Not every row has a clone size; where given, it reads once, few, many or a size class.

j_call	v_call	cdr3_length	clone_size	d_call	cdr3_nt	cdr3_aa
TRBJ1-1	TRBV3-1/TRBV3-2	14	-	-	TGTGCCAGCAGCCCTGATTGGACGAACACTGAAGCTTTCTTT	CASSPDWTNTEAFF
TRBJ2-1	TRBV15	14	-	-	TGTGCCACCAGCAGAGGTGAGGGGTCATGGGCGCAGTTCTTC	CATSRGEGSWAQFF
TRBJ1-1	TRBV19	14	few	TRBD1	TGTGCCAGTAGGGGACAGGGCGGGAACACTGAAGCTTTCTTT	CASRGQGGNTEAFF
TRBJ1-1	TRBV3-1/TRBV3-2	14	once	-	TGTGCCAGCAGCCAAGGCAGGCTGAACACTGAAGCTTTCTTT	CASSQGRLNTEAFF
TRBJ2-7	TRBV25-1	13	-	-	TGTGCCAGCAGTGGGACTCCCTCCTACGAGCAGTACTTC	CASSGTPSYEQYF
TRBJ1-6	TRBV19	14	few	-	TGTGCCAGTAGGACCGACAGACGGAATTCACCCCTCCACTTT	CASRTDRRNSPLHF
TRBJ1-1	TRBV5-8	15	once	-	TGTGCCAGCAGCTCCTACAGGAAGGGGCACACTGAAGCTTTCTTT	CASSSYRKGHTEAFF
TRBJ1-2	TRBV19	13	-	TRBD1	TGTGCCAGTAATGAGGACAGGGACCGGGGCTACACCTTC	CASNEDRDRGYTF
TRBJ2-6	TRBV19	15	-	TRBD1	TGTGCCAGTAGGATCAGGGGGTCCGGGGCCAACGTCCTGACTTTC	CASRIRGSGANVLTF
TRBJ2-3	TRBV28	15	-	TRBD1	TGTGCCAGCACCCCCCGGGACAGGGCATCAGATACGCAGTATTTT	CASTPRDRASDTQYF
TRBJ2-1	TRBV30	15	few	-	TGTGCCTGGAGGGGGATACAGAGCTCCTACAATGAGCAGTTCTTC	CAWRGIQSSYNEQFF
TRBJ2-4	TRBV13	12	-	-	TGTGCCAGCAGCTTTTTCGGCGTTGATCAGTACTTC	CASSFFGVDQYF
TRBJ2-6	TRBV30	15	medium-sized	-	TGTGCCTGGAGTGCGGACATGTCTGGGGCCAACGTCCTGACTTTC	CAWSADMSGANVLTF
TRBJ2-3	TRBV18	16	-	TRBD1	TGTGCCAGCTCACCTTATGGGACAGGAAACACAGATACGCAGTATTTT	CASSPYGTGNTDTQYF
TRBJ2-7	TRBV28	14	-	TRBD2	TGTGCCAGCCTCGCTAGCGGGAGACCCGGGGAGCAGTACTTC	CASLASGRPGEQYF
TRBJ1-3	TRBV4-2	16	-	-	TGTGCCAGCAGCCAAGAAGTGGACCTGTCTGGAAACACCATATATTTT	CASSQEVDLSGNTIYF
TRBJ1-4	TRBV4-3	15	-	-	TGCGCCAGCAGCCAGGGGGGATATACTAATGAAAAACTGTTTTTT	CASSQGGYTNEKLFF
TRBJ1-1	TRBV20-1	11	few	-	TGCAGTGCTAGAAAGTTCGCTGAAGCTTTCTTT	CSARKFAEAFF
TRBJ2-7	TRBV2	15	-	TRBD1	TGTGCCAGCAAAATAACGACAGGGGTTTCGGGTGAGCAGTACTTC	CASKITTGVSGEQYF
TRBJ2-2	TRBV6-5	13	-	-	TGTGCCAGCAGTTACGAGGGGGCCGGGGAGCTGTTTTTT	CASSYEGAGELFF
TRBJ1-2	TRBV7-2	14	-	-	TGTGCCAGCCTTAGCGAGGGGAGGTTACGTGGCTACACCTTC	CASLSEGRLRGYTF
TRBJ2-3	TRBV27	13	-	-	TGTGCCAGCAGTTTGGCGGGCACAGATACGCAGTATTTT	CASSLAGTDTQYF
TRBJ2-2	TRBV29-1	16	-	-	TGCAGCGTTAATGTAGGGGGGAGCGGGGACACCGGGGAGCTGTTTTTT	CSVNVGGSGDTGELFF
TRBJ1-1	TRBV29-1	10	-	-	TGCAGCGGACAGAACACTGAAGCTTTCTTT	CSGQNTEAFF
TRBJ2-7	TRBV11-2	16	-	TRBD2	TGTGCCAGCAGCTTAAGGTGGTCTAGCGGGATGGGCGAGCAGTACTTC	CASSLRWSSGMGEQYF
TRBJ1-2	TRBV6-5	14	-	TRBD1	TGTGCCAGCAGTCTGGGACAGGGGTTTTATGGCTACACCTTC	CASSLGQGFYGYTF
TRBJ2-7	TRBV7-9	16	-	-	TGTGCCAGCAGCTTAGGTCTGACCAACTGGCAGGACGAGCAGTACTTC	CASSLGLTNWQDEQYF
TRBJ2-2	TRBV7-3	17	once	TRBD2	TGTGCCAGCAGCTTAGATAACGGGAGGGCTGCGGCCGGGGAGCTGTTTTTT	CASSLDNGRAAAGELFF
TRBJ1-1	TRBV9	14	once	-	TGTGCCAGCAGCGTAGACATAAGGAACACTGAAGCTTTCTTT	CASSVDIRNTEAFF
TRBJ1-1	TRBV7-7	16	few	-	TGTGCTAGCAGCTTAATGATCGGGGAATGTAGCACTGAAGCTTTCTTT	CASSLMIGECSTEAFF
TRBJ2-3	TRBV9	15	-	-	TGTGCCAGCAGCGTAGGCCTGTGGGACCGGGACCCGCAGTATTTT	CASSVGLWDRDPQYF
TRBJ1-1	TRBV5-1	13	-	-	TGCGCCAGCAGCTTGGAGTCGAACACTGAAGCTTTCTTT	CASSLESNTEAFF
TRBJ2-3	TRBV5-4	12	-	-	TGTGCCAGCAGCTTGTCCGGGGATACGCAGTATTTT	CASSLSGDTQYF
TRBJ2-7	TRBV5-1	16	-	TRBD2	TGCGCCAGCACCACGGGGGGGACTAGTGTATCCTACGAGCAGTACTTC	CASTTGGTSVSYEQYF
TRBJ2-3	TRBV10-3	14	-	TRBD2	TGTGCCATCCAGCGGGACCCTAGCACAGATACGCAGTATTTT	CAIQRDPSTDTQYF
TRBJ2-1	TRBV7-8	14	-	-	TGTGCCAGCAGCTTATTCCCCACCGGGAGTGAGCAGTTCTTC	CASSLFPTGSEQFF